The rows below give T cell receptor beta chains drawn from one sample of a study of immune heterogeneity within non-small cell lung tumors. TCRdb passed the multiplex PCR reads through MiXCR, listing each CDR3 protein once. The sample shows roughly 3,300 distinct CDR3 sequences, roughly a fifth of them seen only once. Sequences were obtained from lung tumor tissue. Receptor source: a man in his 60s with non-small cell lung cancer. The CDR3 runs from the conserved cysteine through the conserved F or W. Fields, in order: J gene, D gene, clone size, V gene, CDR3 DNA, CDR3 protein. D genes are given only for firm matches. Rows give clone size only sometimes, using once, few, many, or a class for an expanded clone.

j_gene: TRBJ2-2
d_gene: TRBD2
abundance: .
v_gene: TRBV2
CDR3nt: TGTCCCAGCTTTCTCGGAGGGACTAGCGGTAGCGGGGAGCTGTTTTTT
CDR3aa: CPSFLGGTSGSGELFF

j_gene: TRBJ2-7
d_gene: .
abundance: few
v_gene: TRBV3-1
CDR3nt: TGCGCCAGCAGCCAAGATCGCGCAGGCGGATCCTACGAGCAGTACTTC
CDR3aa: CASSQDRAGGSYEQYF

j_gene: TRBJ2-4
d_gene: TRBD1
abundance: .
v_gene: TRBV5-6
CDR3nt: TGTGCCAGCAGCCTCCTGGACAGGGGGCGCAAAGCCAAAAACATTCAGTACTTC
CDR3aa: CASSLLDRGRKAKNIQYF

j_gene: TRBJ2-1
d_gene: TRBD2
abundance: medium-sized
v_gene: TRBV6-1
CDR3nt: TGTGCCAGCAGTGCCCGACTAGCGGGAGCCTACAATGAGCAGTTCTTC
CDR3aa: CASSARLAGAYNEQFF

j_gene: TRBJ2-6
d_gene: .
abundance: .
v_gene: TRBV18
CDR3nt: TGTGCCAGCTCACCAGGTACCCCGACGGGGAAGGGGGCCAACGTCCTGACTTTC
CDR3aa: CASSPGTPTGKGANVLTF

j_gene: TRBJ1-1
d_gene: .
abundance: medium-sized
v_gene: TRBV12-3/TRBV12-4
CDR3nt: TGTGCCAGCGGGTGGGGCTTGGGCACTGAAGCTTTCTTT
CDR3aa: CASGWGLGTEAFF

j_gene: TRBJ2-2
d_gene: .
abundance: many
v_gene: TRBV5-1
CDR3nt: TGCGCCAGCAGTTTCCCCTCGGGGGCGAACACCGGGGAGCTGTTTTTT
CDR3aa: CASSFPSGANTGELFF

j_gene: TRBJ2-3
d_gene: .
abundance: large
v_gene: TRBV20-1
CDR3nt: TGCAGTGCTAGACCCGGACAGAGCACAGATACGCAGTATTTT
CDR3aa: CSARPGQSTDTQYF

j_gene: TRBJ2-1
d_gene: .
abundance: .
v_gene: TRBV5-6
CDR3nt: TGTGCCAGCAGCTTGTTCAGGGGAGGGGACTACAATGAGCAGTTCTTC
CDR3aa: CASSLFRGGDYNEQFF

j_gene: TRBJ1-1
d_gene: TRBD1
abundance: medium-sized
v_gene: TRBV27
CDR3nt: TGTGCCAGCAGTTACCTAGGGACAGGGGCTGGGGGGTACACTGAAGCTTTCTTT
CDR3aa: CASSYLGTGAGGYTEAFF

j_gene: TRBJ1-6
d_gene: .
abundance: medium-sized
v_gene: TRBV28
CDR3nt: TGTGCCAGCAGCCCACTACTAAGCTCCTATAATTCACCCCTCCACTTT
CDR3aa: CASSPLLSSYNSPLHF

j_gene: TRBJ2-3
d_gene: TRBD1
abundance: medium-sized
v_gene: TRBV18
CDR3nt: TGTGCCAGCTCACCCGGGACAGGCCACACAGATACGCAGTATTTT
CDR3aa: CASSPGTGHTDTQYF

j_gene: TRBJ2-2
d_gene: .
abundance: many
v_gene: TRBV5-4
CDR3nt: TGTGCCAGCAGCTTGGGCCCGAACACCGGGGAGCTGTTTTTT
CDR3aa: CASSLGPNTGELFF

j_gene: TRBJ2-7
d_gene: .
abundance: medium-sized
v_gene: TRBV5-1
CDR3nt: TGCGCCAGCAGCCCGGTGTTGGGGGACGAGCAGTACTTC
CDR3aa: CASSPVLGDEQYF

j_gene: TRBJ1-1
d_gene: .
abundance: medium-sized
v_gene: TRBV30
CDR3nt: TGTGCCTGGAGCTATACGACTGAAGCTTTCTTT
CDR3aa: CAWSYTTEAFF

j_gene: TRBJ1-2
d_gene: .
abundance: medium-sized
v_gene: TRBV4-1
CDR3nt: TGCGCCAGCAGCCAAGATATTCCGTATTCTGGGGCCTATGGCTACACCTTC
CDR3aa: CASSQDIPYSGAYGYTF

j_gene: TRBJ2-7
d_gene: .
abundance: medium-sized
v_gene: TRBV20-1
CDR3nt: TGCAGTGCTAGAGATTTAGGCGGGGCCTACGAGCAGTACTTC
CDR3aa: CSARDLGGAYEQYF

j_gene: TRBJ2-7
d_gene: .
abundance: medium-sized
v_gene: TRBV7-9
CDR3nt: TGTGCCAGCAGCACTTACCCGACTAGAACCTACGAGCAGTACTTC
CDR3aa: CASSTYPTRTYEQYF

j_gene: TRBJ2-3
d_gene: .
abundance: medium-sized
v_gene: TRBV5-1
CDR3nt: TGCGCCAGCAAAGACCGCACAGATACGCAGTATTTT
CDR3aa: CASKDRTDTQYF

j_gene: TRBJ2-5
d_gene: .
abundance: medium-sized
v_gene: TRBV6-1
CDR3nt: TGTGCCTCCAACCCATACGGCGGCGGGCGGCCAGAGACCCAGTACTTC
CDR3aa: CASNPYGGGRPETQYF

j_gene: TRBJ2-1
d_gene: TRBD2
abundance: many
v_gene: TRBV7-9
CDR3nt: TGTGCCAGCAGCTTAAAAAGGGGGACTAGCGGGAGTGCAGAGCGCTCTTACAATGAGCAGTTCTTC
CDR3aa: CASSLKRGTSGSAERSYNEQFF

j_gene: TRBJ2-1
d_gene: .
abundance: medium-sized
v_gene: TRBV19
CDR3nt: TGTGCCAGTGGGGCTCGTAATGAGCAGTTCTTC
CDR3aa: CASGARNEQFF

j_gene: TRBJ2-3
d_gene: TRBD2
abundance: few
v_gene: TRBV5-5
CDR3nt: TGTGCCAGCAGTCATGGGACTAGCGGATATACAGATACGCAGTATTTT
CDR3aa: CASSHGTSGYTDTQYF

j_gene: TRBJ1-3
d_gene: .
abundance: once
v_gene: TRBV7-2
CDR3nt: TGTGCCAGCACCCTAGGAGGGTTTGGAAAGACCATATATTTT
CDR3aa: CASTLGGFGKTIYF

j_gene: TRBJ2-3
d_gene: .
abundance: medium-sized
v_gene: TRBV10-3
CDR3nt: TGTGCCATCAGCCCGACTTTAACAGATACGCAGTATTTT
CDR3aa: CAISPTLTDTQYF

j_gene: TRBJ2-7
d_gene: TRBD1
abundance: medium-sized
v_gene: TRBV6-1
CDR3nt: TGTGCCAGCAGTACAGGGGGCTCCTACGAGCAGTACTTC
CDR3aa: CASSTGGSYEQYF

j_gene: TRBJ1-4
d_gene: TRBD1
abundance: medium-sized
v_gene: TRBV6-1
CDR3nt: TGTGCCAGCAGTCTGGGCGGGACAGGCGGTGAAAAACTGTTTTTT
CDR3aa: CASSLGGTGGEKLFF

j_gene: TRBJ2-7
d_gene: .
abundance: medium-sized
v_gene: TRBV3-1
CDR3nt: TGTGCCAGCAGCCAAGATCTTGCTTCCCACGAGCAGTACTTC
CDR3aa: CASSQDLASHEQYF

j_gene: TRBJ2-7
d_gene: TRBD1
abundance: medium-sized
v_gene: TRBV28
CDR3nt: TGTGCCAGCAGACCTATACGGGACAGGGTGGGATACGAGCAGTACTTC
CDR3aa: CASRPIRDRVGYEQYF

j_gene: TRBJ2-4
d_gene: .
abundance: few
v_gene: TRBV18
CDR3nt: TGTGCCAGATCACCCCTCGGGGGGCTGGTAGCCAAAAACATTCAGTACTTC
CDR3aa: CARSPLGGLVAKNIQYF

j_gene: TRBJ2-1
d_gene: TRBD2
abundance: .
v_gene: TRBV11-3
CDR3nt: TGTGCCAACAGCCCCACGACTAGCGGTAGAACTAATGAGCAGTTCTTC
CDR3aa: CANSPTTSGRTNEQFF

j_gene: TRBJ2-7
d_gene: .
abundance: .
v_gene: TRBV5-1
CDR3nt: TGCGCCAGCAGCTTGATGACCCAGAACCTGGGAGAGCAGTACTTC
CDR3aa: CASSLMTQNLGEQYF

j_gene: TRBJ1-6
d_gene: .
abundance: .
v_gene: TRBV20-1
CDR3nt: TGCAGTCGGATGCCTTTAAGCTCCCATAATTCACCCCTCCACTTT
CDR3aa: CSRMPLSSHNSPLHF

j_gene: TRBJ2-1
d_gene: TRBD2
abundance: medium-sized
v_gene: TRBV6-1
CDR3nt: TGTGCCAGCAGTTCGACTAGCGGGACTTTTAATGAGCAGTTCTTC
CDR3aa: CASSSTSGTFNEQFF

j_gene: TRBJ2-2
d_gene: TRBD1
abundance: .
v_gene: TRBV6-5
CDR3nt: TGTGCCAGCAGTTACGCCGGGACAGGGGTTTCTCGCGGGGAGCTGTTTTTT
CDR3aa: CASSYAGTGVSRGELFF

j_gene: TRBJ2-1
d_gene: TRBD2
abundance: medium-sized
v_gene: TRBV5-1
CDR3nt: TGCGCCAGCAGCTTGGGAACTAGCGGAGATGAGCAGTTCTTC
CDR3aa: CASSLGTSGDEQFF

j_gene: TRBJ2-2
d_gene: TRBD2
abundance: medium-sized
v_gene: TRBV19
CDR3nt: TGTGCCAGTAGTATAGGCGGGAGTCGAACCGGGGAGCTGTTTTTT
CDR3aa: CASSIGGSRTGELFF

j_gene: TRBJ2-6
d_gene: .
abundance: many
v_gene: TRBV7-3
CDR3nt: TGTGCCAGCAGCTTAACAGCTACAGCAAACTCTGGGGCCAACGTCCTGACTTTC
CDR3aa: CASSLTATANSGANVLTF

j_gene: TRBJ2-7
d_gene: TRBD2
abundance: few
v_gene: TRBV20-1
CDR3nt: TGCAGTGCTAGAGATTCGCGGGGGGATTCCTACGGGCAGTACTTC
CDR3aa: CSARDSRGDSYGQYF

j_gene: TRBJ2-5
d_gene: .
abundance: medium-sized
v_gene: TRBV5-1
CDR3nt: TGCGCCAGCAGCAGCCTAGGGATTCAAGAGACCCAGTACTTC
CDR3aa: CASSSLGIQETQYF

j_gene: TRBJ2-2
d_gene: TRBD1
abundance: medium-sized
v_gene: TRBV12-3/TRBV12-4
CDR3nt: TGTGCTTGCTCTGGGACAGCTAAGAACACCGGGGAGCTGTTTTTT
CDR3aa: CACSGTAKNTGELFF

j_gene: TRBJ2-5
d_gene: TRBD1
abundance: medium-sized
v_gene: TRBV28
CDR3nt: TGTGCCAGCAGTTTATCCAGGGGGCCGGTGGCAGAGACCCAGTACTTC
CDR3aa: CASSLSRGPVAETQYF

j_gene: TRBJ2-2
d_gene: TRBD2
abundance: medium-sized
v_gene: TRBV27
CDR3nt: TGTGCCAGCAGTGGGAACGGGAGGGATCCCGGGGAGCTGTTTTTT
CDR3aa: CASSGNGRDPGELFF

j_gene: TRBJ2-2
d_gene: TRBD1
abundance: medium-sized
v_gene: TRBV28
CDR3nt: TGTGCCAGCAGTTTATTCCGGGACAGGGGACCGATCGTGAACACCGGGGAGCTGTTTTTT
CDR3aa: CASSLFRDRGPIVNTGELFF

j_gene: TRBJ2-1
d_gene: .
abundance: medium-sized
v_gene: TRBV6-1
CDR3nt: TGTGCCAGCAGTGAGGCACTACCCCAGTTCTTC
CDR3aa: CASSEALPQFF

j_gene: TRBJ1-4
d_gene: .
abundance: .
v_gene: TRBV15
CDR3nt: TGTGCCCCCAGCAGAGGCGGGGGGGGGATCGGTGAAAAACTGTTTTTT
CDR3aa: CAPSRGGGGIGEKLFF